These 25 T cell receptor beta chains originate from one sample sequenced in a study of T cells in Graves' hyperthyroidism and ophthalmopathy. What was amplified from RNA transcripts were TCR beta CDR3 regions. TCR CDR3 underwent first-round RT-PCR with the HTBI primer set. TCRdb re-analysed the multiplex PCR reads in MiXCR, keeping a single row per CDR3 protein. The sample contains roughly 300,000 distinct CDR3 sequences, 15% to 20% of which appear only once. The specimen was blood. These receptors were collected from a woman aged 45-60 years with Graves' hyperthyroidism.

The V gene is TRBV10-1, the J gene TRBJ2-1, with 7 nucleotides matching TRBD1. The germline V gene has CDR1 WNHNN and CDR2 SYGVQD (reference sequence). With 6 bases clipped from V and 5 bases from J, the junction kept 4 bases outside the gene matches. This CDR3 has 13 amino acids. CDR3 coding DNA: TGCGCCAGCAGCTGGGACAGTAACAATGAGCAGTTCTTC. Protein sequence: CASSWDSNNEQFF.

J is TRBJ1-1 and V is TRBV19; D may be TRBD1 (6 bases). This CDR3 contains 13 residues. The V gene lost 6 bases and the J gene lost 3 bases, with 11 bases spanning the gap. CDR1 is LNHDA, CDR2 SQIVND, per germline (reference sequence). CDR3 sequence reads: CASRGQFDTEAFF. Here the CDR3 DNA reads TGTGCCAGTAGGGGACAATTCGACACTGAAGCTTTCTTT.

The sample holds a few counts of this clonotype. The V call is TRBV30, the J call TRBJ2-3; D may be TRBD1 (7 bases). The germline V and J ends were trimmed by 0 bases and 5 bases, with 12 bases remaining between them. Germline V gives CDR1 GTSNPN, CDR2 SVGIG (reference sequence). The CDR3 runs to 14 residues. DNA of the CDR3: TGTGCCTGGAGTGTGCAGGGGGGCGGAGATACGCAGTATTTT. As protein: CAWSVQGGGDTQYF.

The rearrangement uses TRBV20-1 and TRBJ2-7, with D possibly matching TRBD1 (6 bases). V lost 5 bases to trimming and J lost 0 bases, with 23 bases between them. The germline V gene has CDR1 DFQATT and CDR2 SNEGSKA (reference sequence). The CDR3 sequence is 17 residues long. DNA for the CDR3: TGCAGTGCTGTACGAAACTTAGGACAGCTTTTCTCCTACGAGCAGTACTTC. It specifies CSAVRNLGQLFSYEQYF.

In this sample, this clonotype turned up once. The chain joins TRBV19 to TRBJ1-5; D not resolved. Between the trimmed V and J ends, which lost 3 bases and 1 base, there was a span of 10 bases. The CDR3 has 15 residues. Germline loops: CDR1 LNHDA, CDR2 SQIVND (reference sequence). CDR3 in amino acids: CASSIYGLSNQPQHF. CDR3 sequence (DNA): TGTGCCAGTAGTATCTACGGTTTGAGCAATCAGCCCCAGCATTTT.

This clonotype was observed many times. The V and J genes are TRBV7-2 and TRBJ2-7; TRBD2 aligns across 11 bases. Germline-derived CDR1 and CDR2 are SGHTA and FQGNSA. This CDR3 is built from 15 residues. V shed 2 bases and J 3 bases; nucleotides not matched to a gene: 3. CDR3 loop: CASSLIGTSGYEQYF. CDR3 nucleotides: TGTGCCAGCAGCTTAATTGGGACTAGCGGCTACGAGCAGTACTTC.

The chain employs TRBV20-1 and TRBJ1-5; D remains ambiguous. The germline gives CDR1 DFQATT, CDR2 SNEGSKA (reference sequence). V was trimmed by 7 bases and J by 0 bases, leaving 16 bases between them. The CDR3 totals 15 residues. The CDR3 DNA is TGCAGTGTTTCCAATGGGCCAAATAGCAATCAGCCCCAGCATTTT. Protein: CSVSNGPNSNQPQHF.

This clonotype has just a few counts. The chain has TRBV27 and TRBJ1-5, with 10 bases lining up with TRBD1. Germline CDR1 reads MNHEY; CDR2 reads SMNVEV (reference sequence). There are 16 residues in the CDR3. V shed 5 bases and J 2 bases; nucleotides not matched to a gene: 6. DNA for the CDR3: TGTGCCAGCAGTCCGGGACAGGGGTGGGGCAATCAGCCCCAGCATTTT. Its translation is CASSPGQGWGNQPQHF.

In the case of this clonotype: This clone may be a read error of a much larger clone one base away. The chain uses TRBV27 and TRBJ2-1; 13 nucleotides match TRBD2. Germline-derived CDR1 and CDR2 are MNHEY and SMNVEV (reference sequence). The CDR3 has 17 amino acids. After removal of 5 bases from V and 8 bases from J, the junction contained 12 bases not matched to a gene. Here the CDR3 reads CASSDTGLAGDGYEQFF. In DNA, the CDR3 is TGTGCCAGCAGTGATACCGGACTAGCGGGAGATGGTTATGAGCAGTTCTTC.

The chain joins TRBV6-9 to TRBJ2-5, with no clear D. The germline V and J ends were trimmed by 3 bases and 5 bases, with 16 bases remaining between them. CDR1 is MNHGY, CDR2 SVAAGI, per germline. CDR3 size: 15 residues. CDR3 bases: TGTGCCAGCAGTTACACGACCGGGCCCCAGGAGACCCAGTACTTC. Its translation: CASSYTTGPQETQYF.

This clonotype turned up a few times. J is TRBJ2-4 and V is TRBV7-9, with 8 bases that match TRBD1. The CDR3 is 13 amino acids. CDR1 is SEHNR and CDR2 is FQNEAQ in the germline V gene (reference sequence). The V and J ends lost 5 bases and 8 bases, in that order; junction bases with no gene match: 5. In DNA form, the CDR3 reads TGTGCCAGCAGCCCGACAGGGGCGGACATTCAGTACTTC. Translated, it gives CASSPTGADIQYF.

This clonotype was seen ten or more times. The chain combines TRBV5-1 with TRBJ2-1; 11 nucleotides line up with TRBD1. Germline V CDR1 and CDR2: SGHRS, YFSETQ. After removal of 6 bases from V and 6 bases from J, the junction contained 8 bases not matched to a gene. The CDR3 is 15 residues long. CDR3 in DNA: TGCGCCAGCAAAGGGGGACAGGGGGTAGGCAATGAGCAGTTCTTC. As protein: CASKGGQGVGNEQFF. The variable domain in full, with the rest retrieved from reference TRBV5-1 and TRBJ2-1, is KAGVTQTPRYLIKTRGQQVTLSCSPISGHRSVSWYQQTPGQGLQFLFEYFSETQRNKGNFPGRFSGRQFSNSRSEMNVSTLELGDSALYLCASKGGQGVGNEQFFGPGTRLTVL.

Ten or more counts support this clonotype. V usage is TRBV7-3 and J usage is TRBJ1-2; 8 bases fit TRBD1. Unmatched junction bases numbered 5, after V lost 5 bases and J lost 6 bases. Germline loops: CDR1 SGHTA, CDR2 FQGTGA. The CDR3 is made up of 13 amino acids. CDR3 in amino acids: CASSQDRDHGYTF. In nucleotides, the CDR3 is TGTGCCAGCAGCCAGGACAGGGATCATGGCTACACCTTC.

This clonotype has ten or more counts. The rearrangement uses TRBV7-3 and TRBJ2-3, with D perhaps matching TRBD1 (5 bases). This CDR3 comprises 14 residues. V was trimmed by 5 bases and J by 2 bases, leaving 11 bases between them. Germline V gives CDR1 SGHTA, CDR2 FQGTGA. The DNA of the CDR3 is TGTGCCAGCAGCCTGGATGGGGCCACAGATACGCAGTATTTT. Translation: CASSLDGATDTQYF.

Comments on this clonotype: A read error may explain this, as a much larger clone is one base away. The missing conserved phenylalanine or tryptophan at the end of this CDR3 makes a read error likely. The V call is TRBV5-1, the J call TRBJ1-2, with D unclear. CDR3 length: 14 residues. The ends were cut back, 0 bases at V and 1 base at J, with 7 bases in the middle. Germline V gives CDR1 SGHRS, CDR2 YFSETQ. In DNA form, the CDR3 reads TGCGCCAGCAGCTTGGCGGGCAGTAACTATGGCTACACCCTC. This translates into CASSLAGSNYGYTL.

The genes are TRBV11-2 and TRBJ2-7; 8 nucleotides agree with TRBD2. The CDR3 has 16 amino acids. In germline, CDR1 is SGHAT, CDR2 FQNNGV. V dropped 3 bases and J dropped 7; count of bases not matched to a gene: 14. CDR3 nucleotide sequence: TGTGCCAGCAGCTTCACCAGCGGGAGAGATACTGGGGAGCAGTACTTC. Translation: CASSFTSGRDTGEQYF.

This clonotype was seen a single time. A much larger clone sits a single nucleotide away, making a read error possible. The chain links TRBV27 to TRBJ2-3; 8 bases agree with TRBD1. The germline V gene encodes CDR1 MNHEY and CDR2 SMNVEV (reference sequence). This CDR3 comprises 15 residues. V dropped 3 bases and J dropped 6; count of bases not matched to a gene: 8. CDR3 residues: CASSFSTQGGDTQYF. CDR3 DNA sequence: TGTGCCAGCAGTTTCTCGACACAGGGGGGCGATACGCAGTATTTT.

The chain links TRBV20-1 to TRBJ1-5; no clear D gene. The CDR3 extends over 11 amino acids. V was trimmed by 3 bases and J by 7 bases, leaving 7 bases between them. Germline-derived CDR1 and CDR2 are DFQATT and SNEGSKA (reference sequence). The CDR3 DNA is TGCAGTGCTAGTTTGGGGCAGCCCCAGCATTTT. Translating it yields CSASLGQPQHF.

This clonotype appeared many times. V and J are TRBV20-1 and TRBJ2-7; TRBD1 agrees at 7 bases. J gave up 3 bases and V 3 bases, and 11 bases lay outside the gene matches. Germline V gene data show CDR1 as DFQATT and CDR2 as SNEGSKA (reference sequence). The CDR3 contains 15 residues. The CDR3 reads CSASPTHRGIYEQYF. The CDR3 nucleotides read TGCAGTGCTAGCCCTACCCACAGGGGAATCTACGAGCAGTACTTC.

Only a few counts were recorded for this clonotype. The rearrangement links TRBV29-1 to TRBJ2-1; D is uncertain. V gave up 7 bases and J gave up 10 bases, with 14 bases separating them. Looked up from germline, CDR1 is SQVTM and CDR2 is ANQGSEA. The length of the CDR3 is 11 residues. CDR3 DNA: TGCAGCGCCTCCCTCGCTTGGGAGCAGTTCTTC. It translates to CSASLAWEQFF.

This clonotype was observed a few times. The rearrangement uses TRBV18 and TRBJ2-7, with D possibly TRBD2 on 5 matching bases. CDR3 length: 14 residues. V lost 6 bases and J 2 bases, leaving 14 bases between the germline ends. Looked up from germline, CDR1 is KGHSH and CDR2 is LQKENI. CDR3 DNA: TGTGCCAGCTCTCCCGGGAATCCACCCTACGAGCAGTACTTC. Translation gives CASSPGNPPYEQYF.

This clonotype was counted ten times or more. The gene calls are TRBV11-2 and TRBJ1-1, with 9 bases lining up with TRBD1. Germline loops: CDR1 SGHAT, CDR2 FQNNGV. This CDR3 region has 15 residues. The J segment lost 4 bases and the V segment lost 3 bases, leaving 6 bases of the junction unmatched. The CDR3 protein is CASSFTGGWGTEAFF. CDR3 DNA sequence: TGTGCCAGCAGCTTTACAGGGGGCTGGGGCACTGAAGCTTTCTTT.

This clonotype was seen at least ten times. The rearrangement links TRBV28 to TRBJ2-5; 10 nucleotides match TRBD2. Trimming took 6 bases from V and 5 from J; bases not matched to a gene: 12. In germline, CDR1 is MDHEN, CDR2 SYDVKM. This CDR3 is 16 amino acids long. The CDR3 sequence: CASSQILAGVYETQYF. The CDR3 region has the DNA TGTGCCAGCAGCCAGATCCTAGCGGGAGTCTATGAGACCCAGTACTTC.

This clonotype was seen at least ten times. V usage is TRBV11-2 and J usage is TRBJ1-2; TRBD1 matches 7 bases. The CDR3 extends over 15 amino acids. Germline V CDR1 and CDR2: SGHAT, FQNNGV. J lost 4 bases, V lost 5 bases, and 10 bases had no gene match. Here the CDR3 reads CASSPGQPESYGYTF. CDR3 nucleotides: TGTGCCAGCAGCCCGGGACAGCCTGAGAGCTATGGCTACACCTTC.

This clonotype has only a few counts. This chain connects TRBV29-1 to TRBJ1-2; TRBD1 agrees at 12 bases. This CDR3 is 14 amino acids long. Germline V CDR1 and CDR2: SQVTM, ANQGSEA. CDR3 protein: CRGTGGSGDYGYTF. CDR3 bases: TGCAGAGGGACAGGGGGCTCGGGAGACTATGGCTACACCTTC.